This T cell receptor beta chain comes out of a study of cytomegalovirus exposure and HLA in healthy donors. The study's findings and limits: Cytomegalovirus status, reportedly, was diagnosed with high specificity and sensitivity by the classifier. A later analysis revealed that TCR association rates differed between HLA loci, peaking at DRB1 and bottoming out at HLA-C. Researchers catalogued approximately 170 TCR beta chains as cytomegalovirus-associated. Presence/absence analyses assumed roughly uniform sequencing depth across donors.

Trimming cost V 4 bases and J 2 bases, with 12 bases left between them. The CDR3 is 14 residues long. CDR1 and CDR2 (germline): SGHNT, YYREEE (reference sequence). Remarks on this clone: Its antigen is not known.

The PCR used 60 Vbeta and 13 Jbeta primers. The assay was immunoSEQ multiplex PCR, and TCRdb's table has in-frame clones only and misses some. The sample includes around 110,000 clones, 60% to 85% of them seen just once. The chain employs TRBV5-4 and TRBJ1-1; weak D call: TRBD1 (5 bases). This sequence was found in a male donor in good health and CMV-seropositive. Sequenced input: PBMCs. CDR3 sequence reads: CASSAGRSNTEAFF. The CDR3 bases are TGTGCCAGCAGCGCGGGACGGAGTAACACTGAAGCTTTCTTT.